Following are 30 T cell receptor beta chains from one sample sequenced in a study of blood T cell repertoires in COVID-19. The data were produced by immunoSEQ multiplex PCR, yet TCRdb's version contains in-frame clones alone and is incomplete. The top ten clones hold 11% of a sample with 90,000 to 150,000 clones, 85% of them seen once. Specimen: peripheral blood. These receptors were obtained from a man at least 80 years old with acute or convalescent COVID-19.

The chain joins TRBV25-1 to TRBJ2-2, with 8 nucleotides matching TRBD1. Germline lookup yields CDR1 MGHDK and CDR2 SYGVNS. Unmatched junction bases numbered 6, after V lost 2 bases and J lost 7 bases. The CDR3 loop spans 15 amino acids. The CDR3 protein is CASSEAGTGNGELFF. In nucleotides, the CDR3 is TGTGCCAGCAGTGAAGCCGGGACAGGTAACGGGGAGCTGTTTTTT.

The genes are TRBV6-6 and TRBJ2-2; D gene uncertain. Trimming took 7 bases from V and 0 from J, leaving 9 bases between them. The CDR3 contains 14 residues. The V gene's germline CDR1 is MNHNY and CDR2 SVGAGI (reference sequence). In DNA, the CDR3 is TGTGCCAGCAAATCTACAGCGAACACCGGGGAGCTGTTTTTT. It codes for CASKSTANTGELFF.

The J gene is TRBJ2-7, the V gene TRBV9; D remains ambiguous. Trimming stripped 2 bases from V and 2 bases from J, with 8 bases between. Germline V gene data show CDR1 as SGDLS and CDR2 as YYNGEE. The CDR3 is 13 amino acids. In nucleotides, the CDR3 is TGTGCCAGCAGCGTTGACTGGACCTACGAGCAGTACTTC. Translated, it gives CASSVDWTYEQYF.

The chain uses TRBV7-2 and TRBJ1-2; no clear D. V was trimmed by 0 bases and J by 4 bases, leaving 6 bases between them. The CDR3 consists of 13 residues. CDR1 is SGHTA, CDR2 FQGNSA, per germline. The CDR3 DNA reads TGTGCCAGCAGCTTAGCCCGGGGCTATGGCTACACCTTC. It is translated as CASSLARGYGYTF.

The chain employs TRBV6-1 and TRBJ1-2; D perhaps matches TRBD1 (5 bases). Between the trimmed V and J ends, which lost 2 bases and 7 bases, there was a span of 8 bases. This CDR3 contains 12 residues. In germline, CDR1 is MNHNS, CDR2 SASEGT. The CDR3 spells CASSERGFGYTF. CDR3 nucleotide sequence: TGTGCCAGCAGTGAAAGGGGATTTGGCTACACCTTC.

This clone was counted once. This sequence joins TRBV1 and TRBJ2-7; no DNA check was done on the table's D call, TRBD1. TRBV1 is listed as a pseudogene. CDR3 length: 12 amino acids. For the CDR3, the DNA is TGCACCAGCAGCCGGACAGGGAACGAGCAGTACTTC. Encoded protein: CTSSRTGNEQYF.

This chain links TRBV6-1 with TRBJ2-3; 7 nucleotides match TRBD2. The CDR3 is 16 residues long. Germline CDR1 is MNHNS and CDR2 is SASEGT. Unmatched junction bases numbered 5, after V lost 2 bases and J lost 0 bases. For the CDR3, the DNA is TGTGCCAGCAGTGAAAAGGTGGGGGGGAGCACAGATACGCAGTATTTT. This encodes CASSEKVGGSTDTQYF.

This clone came up a few times. The chain employs TRBV5-6 and TRBJ1-5, with 7 bases matching TRBD1. Germline values: CDR1 SGHDT, CDR2 YYEEEE. The CDR3 is 17 residues long. After removal of 2 bases from V and 0 bases from J, the junction contained 8 bases not matched to a gene. CDR3 sequence (DNA): TGTGCCAGCAGCTTATGGACAGGCTATCATAGCAATCAGCCCCAGCATTTT. Protein sequence: CASSLWTGYHSNQPQHF.

The chain recombines TRBV6-5 with TRBJ1-1; 8 nucleotides agree with TRBD1. Germline CDR1 and CDR2: MNHEY and SVGAGI. The CDR3 runs to 13 residues. J lost 5 bases, V lost 8 bases, and 7 bases had no gene match. In DNA form, the CDR3 reads TGTGCCAGCCTTCAGGGGGCAGGTACTGAAGCTTTCTTT. This sequence encodes CASLQGAGTEAFF.

This clone showed up just once. V is TRBV19 and J is TRBJ1-1; no firm D call. There are 13 residues in the CDR3. CDR1 is LNHDA and CDR2 is SQIVND in the germline V gene (reference sequence). V lost 2 bases to trimming and J lost 1 base, with 5 bases between them. CDR3 amino acids: CASSIRQNTEAFF. The CDR3 DNA reads as TGTGCCAGTAGTATACGACAGAACACTGAAGCTTTCTTT.

This sequence joins TRBV7-6 and TRBJ1-1, with D maybe TRBD1 (5 bases). V shed 5 bases and J shed 4 bases, with 11 bases lying between them. CDR3 length equals 13 residues. Germline CDR1 is SGHVS and CDR2 is FNYEAQ. In DNA form, the CDR3 reads TGTGCCAGCAGCCTCAGAAGGGGCACTGAAGCTTTCTTT. Translation: CASSLRRGTEAFF. Together with reference TRBV7-6 and TRBJ1-1, the CDR3 gives the full variable domain: GAGVSQSPRYKVTKRGQDVALRCDPISGHVSLYWYRQALGQGPEFLTYFNYEAQQDKSGLPNDRFSAERPEGSISTLTIQRTEQRDSAMYRCASSLRRGTEAFFGQGTRLTVV.

This chain joins TRBV6-5 and TRBJ1-6; tentative D call: TRBD1 (6 bases). Germline CDR1 is MNHEY and CDR2 is SVGAGI. CDR3 length equals 15 residues. V lost 2 bases to trimming and J lost 5 bases, with 10 bases between them. The CDR3 sequence is CASSYDRNHNSPLHF. CDR3 DNA: TGTGCCAGCAGTTACGACAGGAACCATAATTCACCCCTCCACTTT.

V gene TRBV30 combines with J gene TRBJ2-2; D is ambiguous. The CDR3 spans 13 residues. The germline V and J ends were trimmed by 3 bases and 6 bases, with 11 bases remaining between them. Per germline, CDR1 GTSNPN and CDR2 SVGIG (reference sequence). The CDR3 DNA follows: TGTGCCTGGAGGGGTAGCAGCCCCGGGGAGCTGTTTTTT. Its protein product is CAWRGSSPGELFF.

The chain recombines TRBV18 with TRBJ1-4; 7 bases are a match to TRBD1. Germline CDR1 KGHSH, CDR2 LQKENI. The CDR3 covers 14 residues. V shed 5 bases and J 7 bases; nucleotides not matched to a gene: 7. CDR3 sequence reads: CASSATGLSEKLFF. The CDR3 nucleotides are TGTGCCAGCTCAGCGACAGGGCTAAGTGAAAAACTGTTTTTT.

The V and J genes are TRBV29-1 and TRBJ1-5; TRBD1 matches 9 bases. This CDR3 is 14 amino acids long. In germline, CDR1 is SQVTM, CDR2 ANQGSEA. The trim removed 4 bases at V and 5 bases at J, leaving 6 bases unmatched. The CDR3 sequence: CSVVGDRADQPQHF. In DNA, the CDR3 is TGCAGCGTTGTCGGGGACAGGGCGGATCAGCCCCAGCATTTT.

CDR3 sequence: CASSPGTPDSPLHF. CDR3 coding DNA: TGTGCCAGTAGTCCGGGAACCCCAGATTCACCCCTCCACTTT. The J gene is TRBJ1-6, the V gene TRBV19; D is undetermined. The germline V gene encodes CDR1 LNHDA and CDR2 SQIVND (reference sequence). V lost 5 bases and J 8 bases, leaving 13 bases between the germline ends. CDR3 length: 14 residues.

This chain links TRBV5-4 with TRBJ2-5; D unresolved. CDR3 size: 15 residues. V gave up 0 bases and J gave up 1 base, with 10 bases separating them. CDR1 is SGHNT and CDR2 is YYREEE in the germline V gene (reference sequence). CDR3 DNA: TGTGCCAGCAGCTTGGCCGTTGTCAGCCAAGAGACCCAGTACTTC. It yields the protein CASSLAVVSQETQYF.

V is TRBV27 and J is TRBJ1-2; TRBD1 matches at 7 bases. With 5 bases clipped from V and 8 bases from J, the junction kept 8 bases outside the gene matches. CDR3 length: 13 residues. CDR1 MNHEY and CDR2 SMNVEV come from the germline V gene (reference sequence). The CDR3 bases are TGTGCCAGCAGTACCGCACAGGGGCGAGGCTACACCTTC. Amino acid sequence: CASSTAQGRGYTF.

The chain combines TRBV11-2 with TRBJ1-4; 8 positions agree with TRBD1. The trim removed 5 bases at V and 7 bases at J, leaving 3 bases unmatched. The CDR3 extends over 13 amino acids. The V gene's germline CDR1 is SGHAT and CDR2 FQNNGV. The CDR3 DNA is TGTGCCAGCAGCACAACAGGGGGTGAAAAACTGTTTTTT. Its translation is CASSTTGGEKLFF.

This clone showed up just a few times. The genes are TRBV7-8 and TRBJ2-2; TRBD1 is a possible D gene (6 bases). The germline V and J ends were trimmed by 5 bases and 1 base, with 11 bases remaining between them. Germline CDR1 and CDR2: SGHVS and FQNEAQ. The CDR3 runs 15 residues. CDR3 in DNA: TGTGCCAGCAGCATACTCAGGGGGAACACCGGGGAGCTGTTTTTT. Translation: CASSILRGNTGELFF.

This clone was picked up one time. V is TRBV5-6 and J is TRBJ1-5, with 7 bases fitting TRBD1. The germline gives CDR1 SGHDT, CDR2 YYEEEE. CDR3 length: 13 residues. After removal of 4 bases from V and 10 bases from J, the junction contained 8 bases not matched to a gene. The CDR3 DNA sequence: TGTGCCAGCAGCCCCGGGACAGAGCTTCCCCAGCATTTT. Its translation is CASSPGTELPQHF.

The chain is built from TRBV7-8 and TRBJ1-3; TRBD1 might be the D (6 bases). Germline-derived CDR1 and CDR2 are SGHVS and FQNEAQ. The CDR3 is 16 residues long. V was pared by 2 bases and J by 0 bases, with 11 bases between. CDR3 sequence: CASSLPTGSSGNTIYF. The CDR3 nucleotides are TGTGCCAGCAGCTTACCTACAGGGAGCTCTGGAAACACCATATATTTT.

This clone was found a few times. This chain links TRBV7-2 with TRBJ2-1; 9 nucleotides align to TRBD1. This CDR3 contains 14 residues. The V gene's germline CDR1 is SGHTA and CDR2 FQGNSA. The ends lost 7 bases at V and 2 bases at J; junction bases unmatched: 3. The CDR3 DNA sequence: TGTGCCAGCATGGGACAGGGCGCCTACAATGAGCAGTTCTTC. It codes for CASMGQGAYNEQFF.

The chain links TRBV5-6 to TRBJ1-2, with TRBD1 matching 7 bases. The V segment lost 4 bases and the J segment 2 bases; nucleotides outside the gene matches: 5. Per the germline V gene, CDR1 is SGHDT and CDR2 is YYEEEE. This CDR3 has 14 residues. DNA for the CDR3: TGTGCCAGCAGCCGACAGGGAGGAAACTATGGCTACACCTTC. It is translated as CASSRQGGNYGYTF. The whole variable domain, remainder taken from reference TRBV5-6 and TRBJ1-2, is DAGVTQSPTHLIKTRGQQVTLRCSPKSGHDTVSWYQQALGQGPQFIFQYYEEEERQRGNFPDRFSGHQFPNYSSELNVNALLLGDSALYLCASSRQGGNYGYTFGSGTRLTVV.

A single count supports this clone. CDR3 DNA sequence: TGCAGCGTTTACCAACAGGGGATGAACACTGAAGCTTTCTTT. Amino acids: CSVYQQGMNTEAFF. This sequence joins TRBV29-1 and TRBJ1-1, with 7 nucleotides matching TRBD1. CDR3 length: 14 amino acids. Germline values: CDR1 SQVTM, CDR2 ANQGSEA. Germline trimming cut 5 bases from V and 0 bases from J; bases unmatched to any gene: 6. Together with reference TRBV29-1 and TRBJ1-1, the CDR3 gives the full variable domain: SAVISQKPSRDICQRGTSLTIQCQVDSQVTMMFWYRQQPGQSLTLIATANQGSEATYESGFVIDKFPISRPNLTFSTLTVSNMSPEDSSIYLCSVYQQGMNTEAFFGQGTRLTVV.

The chain uses TRBV6-5 and TRBJ1-4; D not certain. Trimming took off 0 bases at V and 4 bases at J, with 9 bases between the two ends. The CDR3 has 15 amino acids. Germline CDR1 is MNHEY and CDR2 is SVGAGI. CDR3 protein: CASSYSARLNEKLFF. The CDR3 DNA sequence: TGTGCCAGCAGTTACTCAGCCCGCCTTAATGAAAAACTGTTTTTT.

The V and J genes are TRBV19 and TRBJ1-2; weak D call: TRBD1 (6 bases). Germline loops: CDR1 LNHDA, CDR2 SQIVND (reference sequence). Trimming shortened V by 4 bases and J by 4 bases, and 10 bases separated the two germline ends. There are 13 residues in the CDR3. CDR3 nucleotides: TGTGCCAGTAGTACCGGGACACCCTATGGCTACACCTTC. Translation gives CASSTGTPYGYTF.

The chain employs TRBV7-3 and TRBJ2-2, with 9 bases that match TRBD2. The CDR3 length is 15 residues. With 8 bases clipped from V and 2 bases from J, the junction kept 6 bases outside the gene matches. CDR1 and CDR2 (germline): SGHTA, FQGTGA. The CDR3 loop reads CASGSGGPNTGELFF. The CDR3 nucleotides read TGTGCCAGCGGAAGCGGGGGGCCAAACACCGGGGAGCTGTTTTTT.

The V call is TRBV6-5, the J call TRBJ1-5; 8 bases are a match to TRBD1. The CDR3 totals 15 residues. Germline assignment: CDR1 MNHEY and CDR2 SVGAGI. Trimming took 6 bases from V and 4 from J; bases not matched to a gene: 8. Written as DNA, the CDR3 is TGTGCCAGCAGGGGCAGGGGGCAAGGGAATCAGCCCCAGCATTTT. It yields the protein CASRGRGQGNQPQHF.

The V call is TRBV18, the J call TRBJ2-3; TRBD2 agrees at 13 bases. CDR3 length: 17 residues. CDR1 KGHSH and CDR2 LQKENI come from the germline V gene. The J segment lost 1 base and the V segment lost 3 bases, leaving 4 bases of the junction unmatched. The CDR3 DNA sequence: TGTGCCAGCTCACCCGGGACTAGCGGGACAGGCACAGATACGCAGTATTTT. This encodes CASSPGTSGTGTDTQYF.